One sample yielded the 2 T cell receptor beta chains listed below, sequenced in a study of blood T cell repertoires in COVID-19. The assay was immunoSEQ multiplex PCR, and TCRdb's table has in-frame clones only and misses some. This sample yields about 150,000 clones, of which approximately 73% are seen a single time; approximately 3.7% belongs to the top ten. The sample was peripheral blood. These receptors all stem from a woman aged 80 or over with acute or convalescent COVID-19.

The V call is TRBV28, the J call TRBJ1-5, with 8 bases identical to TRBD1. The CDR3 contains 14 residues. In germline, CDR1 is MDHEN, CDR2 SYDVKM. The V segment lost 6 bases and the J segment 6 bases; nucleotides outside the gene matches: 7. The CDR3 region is CASRTPGGSQPQHF. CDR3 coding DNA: TGTGCCAGCAGGACTCCAGGGGGCTCTCAGCCCCAGCATTTT.

This CDR3 is CASSPQGALNYGYTF. The CDR3, as DNA: TGTGCCAGCTCGCCCCAGGGGGCCCTCAACTATGGCTACACCTTC. The chain carries TRBV18 and TRBJ1-2; TRBD1 matches 8 bases. The CDR3 spans 15 residues. From germline, CDR1 is KGHSH and CDR2 LQKENI. The trim removed 6 bases at V and 2 bases at J, leaving 8 bases unmatched.